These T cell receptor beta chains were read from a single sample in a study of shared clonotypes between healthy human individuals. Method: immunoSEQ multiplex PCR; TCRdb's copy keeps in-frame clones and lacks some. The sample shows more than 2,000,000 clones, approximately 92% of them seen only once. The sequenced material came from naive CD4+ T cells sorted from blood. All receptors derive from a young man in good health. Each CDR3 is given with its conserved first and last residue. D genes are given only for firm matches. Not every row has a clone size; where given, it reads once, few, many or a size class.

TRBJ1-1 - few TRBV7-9 TGTGCCAGCAGTCTTACAGGGTCCATGAACACTGAAGCTTTCTTT CASSLTGSMNTEAFF
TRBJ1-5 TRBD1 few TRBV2 TGTGCCAGCTCTGAGGGACAGGGGGCGAATCAGCCCCAGCATTTT CASSEGQGANQPQHF
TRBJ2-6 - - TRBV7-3 TGTGCCAGCAGCCCAATCCCCACAACAGCCGGGGCCAACGTCCTGACTTTC CASSPIPTTAGANVLTF
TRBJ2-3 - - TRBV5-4 TGTGCCAGCGGGCTAGCGTGGACAGATACGCAGTATTTT CASGLAWTDTQYF
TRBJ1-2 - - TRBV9 TGTGCCAGCAGCGTAGCTGGGCAGGGAGGCGGCTACACCTTC CASSVAGQGGGYTF
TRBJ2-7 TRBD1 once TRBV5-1 TGCGCCAGCAGCTTGTTAGACAGGGGCTCACAGGAGCAGTACTTC CASSLLDRGSQEQYF
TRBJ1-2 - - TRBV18 TGTGCCAGCTCACCGGACAGCGGTAACTATGGCTACACCTTC CASSPDSGNYGYTF
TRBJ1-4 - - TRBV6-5 TGTGCCAGCAGTTTGACAGCCCGACTTGAATATGAAAAACTGTTTTTT CASSLTARLEYEKLFF
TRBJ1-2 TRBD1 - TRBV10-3 TGTGCCAACCAGGGGGCGGACTATGGCTACACCTTC CANQGADYGYTF
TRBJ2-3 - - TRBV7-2 TGTGCCAGCAGCTTCGGGATTTTGGCAGATACGCAGTATTTT CASSFGILADTQYF
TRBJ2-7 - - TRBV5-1 TGCGCCAGCAGAAATGGCCAGGGGTTCAACGAGCAGTACTTC CASRNGQGFNEQYF
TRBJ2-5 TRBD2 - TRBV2 TGTGCCAGCAGTGAAGCGCTTCGGGGCGGGGGTGATTCGGCCCAGTACTTC CASSEALRGGGDSAQYF
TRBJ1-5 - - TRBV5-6 TGTGCCAGCAGCCCCTGGGGCGGAGTCTGGGAACAGCCCCAGCATTTT CASSPWGGVWEQPQHF